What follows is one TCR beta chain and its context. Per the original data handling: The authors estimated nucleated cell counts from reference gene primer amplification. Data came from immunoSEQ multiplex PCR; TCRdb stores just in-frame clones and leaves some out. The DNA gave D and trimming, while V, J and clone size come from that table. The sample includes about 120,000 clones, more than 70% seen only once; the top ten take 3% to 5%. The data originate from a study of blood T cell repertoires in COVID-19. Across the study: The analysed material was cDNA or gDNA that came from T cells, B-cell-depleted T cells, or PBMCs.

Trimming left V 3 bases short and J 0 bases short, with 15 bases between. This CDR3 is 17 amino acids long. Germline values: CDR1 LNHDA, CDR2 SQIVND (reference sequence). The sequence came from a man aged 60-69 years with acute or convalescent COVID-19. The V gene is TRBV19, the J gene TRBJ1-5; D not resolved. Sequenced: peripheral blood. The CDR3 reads CASSIRHGQDSNQPQHF. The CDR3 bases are TGTGCCAGTAGTATTCGGCACGGTCAGGATAGCAATCAGCCCCAGCATTTT.